Below, 5 T cell receptor beta chains from the same sample are listed, as sequenced in a study of OX40 agonist ivuxolimab in advanced cancers. The repertoire was sequenced with immunoSEQ multiplex PCR; TCRdb's copy has only in-frame clones and lacks some. The table has over 60,000 clones, 70% to 90% seen once. Sequenced here: CD4+ or CD8+ T cells sorted from blood, sampled in a trial of the OX40 agonist ivuxolimab. The receptors shown here come from an adult with an advanced solid tumor such as melanoma, head and neck, liver or kidney cancer.

The V call is TRBV6-1, the J call TRBJ2-7; possible D gene TRBD1, 6 bases. The CDR3 has 14 residues. Per the germline V gene, CDR1 is MNHNS and CDR2 is SASEGT. Trimming cost V 8 bases and J 3 bases, with 17 bases left between them. CDR3 region: CASRSLQGIYEQYF. The CDR3 nucleotides are TGTGCCAGCCGGTCTTTACAGGGTATCTACGAGCAGTACTTC.

CDR3 residues: CASSVEGQSSGNTIYF. The CDR3 region has the DNA TGTGCCAGCAGCGTAGAAGGGCAATCCTCTGGAAACACCATATATTTT. The J gene is TRBJ1-3, the V gene TRBV9; D is unclear. The CDR3 loop spans 16 amino acids. CDR1 is SGDLS and CDR2 is YYNGEE in the germline V gene. V lost 0 bases and J lost 0, with 10 bases in between. The full variable domain, with the rest looked up from reference TRBV9 and TRBJ1-3, is DSGVTQTPKHLITATGQRVTLRCSPRSGDLSVYWYQQSLDQGLQFLIQYYNGEERAKGNILERFSAQQFPDLHSELNLSSLELGDSALYFCASSVEGQSSGNTIYFGEGSWLTVV.

The rearrangement joins TRBV5-1 to TRBJ1-6, with 7 bases identical to TRBD1. The CDR3 covers 16 residues. With V trimmed by 4 bases and J by 5 bases, 9 bases remained unmatched. The germline gives CDR1 SGHRS, CDR2 YFSETQ. CDR3 sequence reads: CASSPHGTENNSPLHF. CDR3 nucleotide sequence: TGCGCCAGCAGCCCGCACGGGACAGAAAATAATTCACCCCTCCACTTT.

This chain links TRBV4-3 with TRBJ1-3; D is unresolved. This CDR3 contains 15 residues. CDR1 and CDR2 from the germline V gene are LGHNA and YSLEER. V dropped 2 bases and J dropped 4 bases, with 12 bases sitting between them. The CDR3, as DNA: TGCGCCAGCAGCCAAAAAGACCCACACGGAAACACCATATATTTT. Encoded protein: CASSQKDPHGNTIYF.

The chain couples TRBV7-2 to TRBJ2-5; TRBD1 matches 8 bases. From germline, CDR1 is SGHTA and CDR2 FQGNSA. After removal of 5 bases from V and 1 base from J, the junction contained 9 bases not matched to a gene. This CDR3 contains 16 residues. The CDR3 DNA sequence: TGTGCCAGCAGCCCCGATCTAGGACAGGGCCAAGAGACCCAGTACTTC. It codes for CASSPDLGQGQETQYF.